These T cell receptor beta chains were read from a single sample in a study of cytomegalovirus exposure and HLA in healthy donors. Method: immunoSEQ multiplex PCR; TCRdb's copy keeps in-frame clones and lacks some. The sample yields 150,000 to 170,000 clones, approximately 74% seen once. Sequenced sample: PBMCs. These receptors all stem from a man aged 18 to 35 in good health and CMV-seronegative. The CDR3 runs from the conserved cysteine through the conserved F or W. The D gene is left open where the match is weak. A clone size is listed for some rows: how often the clone was seen (once, few, many), or a class if it is expanded.

clone_size	v_call	d_call	j_call	cdr3_length	cdr3_aa	cdr3_nt
NA	TRBV19	TRBD1	TRBJ1-2	13	CASSTQGAHGYTF	TGTGCCAGTAGTACCCAGGGGGCCCATGGCTACACCTTC
few	TRBV7-8	NA	TRBJ2-7	14	CASSLAPGSYEQYF	TGTGCCAGCAGCTTAGCGCCAGGGTCCTACGAGCAGTACTTC
NA	TRBV7-9	TRBD2	TRBJ2-3	18	CASSSLAGGPRSTDTQYF	TGTGCCAGCAGCTCACTAGCGGGGGGGCCTCGGAGCACAGATACGCAGTATTTT
NA	TRBV4-1	NA	TRBJ1-5	15	CASSQAFAGHQPQHF	TGCGCCAGCAGCCAAGCTTTCGCAGGCCATCAGCCCCAGCATTTT
NA	TRBV28	NA	TRBJ1-6	15	CASSPRGGYNSPLHF	TGTGCCAGCAGTCCCCGGGGAGGATATAATTCACCCCTCCACTTT
NA	TRBV29-1	TRBD1	TRBJ1-2	12	CSADRGNYGYTF	TGCAGCGCCGACAGGGGAAACTATGGCTACACCTTC
NA	TRBV5-1	NA	TRBJ1-1	15	CASSLDQGLSTEAFF	TGCGCCAGCAGCTTGGATCAGGGTTTATCCACTGAAGCTTTCTTT
NA	TRBV4-1	NA	TRBJ1-2	14	CASSQVWQGYGYTF	TGCGCCAGCAGCCAAGTATGGCAGGGGTATGGCTACACCTTC
NA	TRBV19	TRBD1	TRBJ1-2	14	CASRYSTGLDGYTF	TGTGCCAGTAGATACTCGACAGGGCTGGATGGCTACACCTTC
NA	TRBV5-4	TRBD1	TRBJ1-2	13	CASTADRGNGYTF	TGTGCCAGCACCGCGGACAGGGGAAATGGCTACACCTTC
NA	TRBV11-2	TRBD2	TRBJ2-5	17	CASSLGPRAGEQETQYF	TGTGCCAGCAGCTTAGGTCCGCGAGCGGGGGAGCAAGAGACCCAGTACTTC
NA	TRBV11-3	TRBD2	TRBJ2-2	19	CASSLGSGGYLANTGELFF	TGTGCCAGCAGCTTAGGTAGCGGGGGCTACCTCGCGAACACCGGGGAGCTGTTTTTT
NA	TRBV6-5	NA	TRBJ1-6	15	CASTRQASGNSPLHF	TGTGCCAGCACCCGACAGGCTTCGGGCAATTCACCCCTCCACTTT
NA	TRBV10-1	NA	TRBJ1-1	15	CASSEWTAGDTEAFF	TGCGCCAGCAGTGAATGGACGGCGGGGGACACTGAAGCTTTCTTT
NA	TRBV4-1	NA	TRBJ2-1	17	CASSLRVDTNSYNEQFF	TGCGCCAGCAGCCTTCGAGTGGACACGAACTCCTACAATGAGCAGTTCTTC
NA	TRBV11-3	NA	TRBJ2-1	14	CASSFAGRVNEQFF	TGTGCCAGCAGCTTCGCCGGGAGAGTCAATGAGCAGTTCTTC
NA	TRBV11-2	TRBD1	TRBJ2-7	14	CASSLGTGRNEQYF	TGTGCCAGCAGCTTAGGGACAGGGAGGAACGAGCAGTACTTC
NA	TRBV30	NA	TRBJ1-5	14	CAWSVQGGNQPQHF	TGTGCCTGGAGTGTGCAGGGTGGGAATCAGCCCCAGCATTTT
NA	TRBV5-1	TRBD1	TRBJ2-5	17	CASSLGPGQGFGETQYF	TGCGCCAGCAGCTTGGGTCCGGGACAGGGTTTTGGAGAGACCCAGTACTTC
NA	TRBV5-1	TRBD1	TRBJ2-3	17	CASSLAGLDRATDTQYF	TGCGCCAGCAGCTTGGCCGGGCTGGACAGGGCCACAGATACGCAGTATTTT
NA	TRBV29-1	TRBD1	TRBJ2-1	17	CSVYGTGIKSSYNEQFF	TGCAGCGTTTATGGGACAGGGATCAAAAGCTCCTACAATGAGCAGTTCTTC
NA	TRBV6-1	NA	TRBJ1-5	17	CASSARPSGLVDQPQHF	TGTGCCAGCAGTGCGCGCCCTTCGGGATTGGTGGATCAGCCCCAGCATTTT
NA	TRBV6-1	TRBD1	TRBJ1-5	16	CASSVRDRDSNQPQHF	TGTGCCAGCAGTGTGAGGGACAGGGATAGCAATCAGCCCCAGCATTTT
NA	TRBV5-1	NA	TRBJ2-1	16	CASSPGLTKPYNEQFF	TGCGCCAGCAGCCCGGGACTGACCAAACCCTACAATGAGCAGTTCTTC
NA	TRBV30	NA	TRBJ1-5	16	CAWSRGLGGVNQPQHF	TGTGCCTGGAGTCGGGGTTTGGGGGGTGTCAATCAGCCCCAGCATTTT
NA	TRBV11-2	TRBD2	TRBJ2-1	13	CASSLGGGNEQFF	TGTGCCAGCAGCTTAGGGGGGGGGAATGAGCAGTTCTTC
few	TRBV4-1	NA	TRBJ2-3	13	CASSRTWAGTQYF	TGCGCCAGCAGCCGCACGTGGGCTGGTACGCAGTATTTT
NA	TRBV28	NA	TRBJ1-4	15	CASLPGAATNEKLFF	TGTGCCAGCCTACCAGGGGCTGCAACTAATGAAAAACTGTTTTTT
NA	TRBV5-6	TRBD2	TRBJ2-1	15	CASSLMGGGENEQFF	TGTGCCAGCAGCTTGATGGGCGGGGGGGAGAATGAGCAGTTCTTC
NA	TRBV4-3	TRBD1	TRBJ2-3	15	CASSPYRGTSDTQYF	TGCGCCAGCAGCCCCTACAGGGGCACTTCAGATACGCAGTATTTT
few	TRBV27	TRBD1	TRBJ1-5	17	CASSPLGLTGNNQPQHF	TGTGCCAGCAGTCCCCTGGGGTTGACAGGGAACAATCAGCCCCAGCATTTT
NA	TRBV5-1	NA	TRBJ2-1	15	CASSSGPAEYNEQFF	TGCGCCAGCAGCTCTGGGCCAGCGGAGTACAATGAGCAGTTCTTC
NA	TRBV6-5	TRBD2	TRBJ2-1	15	CASSLGRGFHNEQFF	TGTGCCAGCAGTTTAGGGAGGGGTTTCCACAATGAGCAGTTCTTC
NA	TRBV6-5	NA	TRBJ1-1	14	CASSYGKGDTEAFF	TGTGCCAGCAGTTACGGTAAGGGGGACACTGAAGCTTTCTTT
few	TRBV4-3	NA	TRBJ1-1	14	CASSHLIGNTEAFF	TGCGCCAGCAGCCACCTTATCGGGAACACTGAAGCTTTCTTT
NA	TRBV9	NA	TRBJ2-7	16	CASSVGGEAGVREQYF	TGTGCCAGCAGCGTAGGTGGAGAGGCAGGGGTTAGAGAGCAGTACTTC
NA	TRBV7-2	TRBD2	TRBJ2-1	14	CASSWTSGGNEQFF	TGTGCCAGCAGCTGGACTAGCGGGGGCAATGAGCAGTTCTTC
few	TRBV7-2	NA	TRBJ2-1	14	CASRRGVRQGEQFF	TGTGCCAGCAGGCGCGGGGTCAGGCAAGGTGAGCAGTTCTTC
NA	TRBV19	TRBD1	TRBJ1-1	16	CASSTTGARKNTEAFF	TGTGCCAGTAGTACCACAGGGGCGCGGAAGAACACTGAAGCTTTCTTT
NA	TRBV5-1	NA	TRBJ2-2	15	CASSLTGPHTGELFF	TGCGCCAGCAGCTTGACAGGGCCGCACACCGGGGAGCTGTTTTTT
NA	TRBV27	TRBD1	TRBJ1-1	15	CASRTTGGLNTKAFF	TGTGCCAGCAGGACGACAGGGGGCTTGAACACTAAAGCTTTCTTT
NA	TRBV29-1	TRBD1	TRBJ2-3	14	CSLNGQGATDTQYF	TGCAGTCTCAATGGGCAGGGGGCCACAGATACGCAGTATTTT
few	TRBV13	NA	TRBJ1-4	16	CASSHLGYGGVEKLFF	TGTGCCAGCAGCCATCTCGGATACGGGGGTGTGGAAAAACTGTTTTTT
NA	TRBV2	TRBD1	TRBJ1-5	15	CATARDRSFNQPQHF	TGTGCCACCGCCCGGGACAGGTCCTTCAATCAGCCCCAGCATTTT
NA	TRBV7-8	TRBD1	TRBJ1-5	16	CASSFRDRGSNQPQHF	TGTGCCAGCAGCTTCCGGGACAGGGGTTCCAATCAGCCCCAGCATTTT